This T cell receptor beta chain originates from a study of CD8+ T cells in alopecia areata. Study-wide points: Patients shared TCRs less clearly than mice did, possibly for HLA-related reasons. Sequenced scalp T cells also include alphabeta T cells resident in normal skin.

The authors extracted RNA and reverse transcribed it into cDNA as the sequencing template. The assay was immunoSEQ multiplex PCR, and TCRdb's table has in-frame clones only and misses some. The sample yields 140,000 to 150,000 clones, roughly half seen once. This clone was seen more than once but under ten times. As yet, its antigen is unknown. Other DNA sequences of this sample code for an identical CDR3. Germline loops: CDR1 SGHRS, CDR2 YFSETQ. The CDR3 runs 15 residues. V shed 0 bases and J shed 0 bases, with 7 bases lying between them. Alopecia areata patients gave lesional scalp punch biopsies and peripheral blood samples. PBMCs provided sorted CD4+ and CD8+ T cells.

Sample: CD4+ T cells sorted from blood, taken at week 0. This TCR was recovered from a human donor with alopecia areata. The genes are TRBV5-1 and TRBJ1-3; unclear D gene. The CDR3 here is CASSLGPNSGNTIYF. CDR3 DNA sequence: TGCGCCAGCAGCTTGGGGCCGAACTCTGGAAACACCATATATTTT.